The 4 T cell receptor beta chains below were found in one sample sequenced in a study of T-cell reconstitution after alpha-beta-depleted transplantation in children. Molecular barcoding with unique molecular identifiers was used for the TCRbeta library. In TCRdb, the PCR reads were re-called with MiXCR into one record per CDR3 protein. In the table there are over 85,000 distinct CDR3 sequences, about 9.4% of which are singletons. Sequencing used PBMCs from the stem cell graft donor, obtained from the stem cell graft. The receptors shown here come from a human donor who donated a stem cell graft to a child with acute lymphoblastic leukemia.

This clonotype was observed at least ten times. The chain has TRBV4-1 and TRBJ2-7, with a tentative D call TRBD1 (5 bases). CDR1 is MGHRA, CDR2 YSYEKL, per germline. CDR3 length: 14 amino acids. V lost 2 bases and J 0 bases, leaving 8 bases between the germline ends. DNA for the CDR3: TGCGCCAGCAGCCAAAGGGGTGACTCCTACGAGCAGTACTTC. Protein product: CASSQRGDSYEQYF.

In this sample, this clonotype turned up many times. The chain has TRBV7-9 and TRBJ2-5; unclear D gene. V was trimmed by 3 bases and J by 2 bases, leaving 10 bases between them. CDR1 and CDR2 from the germline V gene are SEHNR and FQNEAQ (reference sequence). This CDR3 has 14 residues. CDR3 DNA: TGTGCCAGCAGCTTCGAGAACCTTCAAGAGACCCAGTACTTC. The encoded protein is CASSFENLQETQYF.

This clonotype was observed many times. V usage is TRBV7-2 and J usage is TRBJ2-7, with D perhaps TRBD2 (5 bases). CDR3 length: 14 residues. CDR1 SGHTA and CDR2 FQGNSA come from the germline V gene. V was trimmed by 4 bases and J by 7 bases, leaving 17 bases between them. CDR3 in amino acids: CASSSFGQTGEQYF. The CDR3 DNA reads as TGTGCCAGCAGCTCCTTCGGGCAGACGGGGGAGCAGTACTTC.

At least ten counts were recorded for this clonotype. The chain recombines TRBV7-2 with TRBJ2-3; D perhaps matches TRBD2 (5 bases). Germline CDR1 reads SGHTA; CDR2 reads FQGNSA. V gave up 5 bases and J gave up 8 bases, with 20 bases separating them. The CDR3 has 15 amino acids. The CDR3 is CASSPQRHMATTQYF. The CDR3 DNA sequence: TGTGCCAGCAGCCCCCAGCGGCATATGGCAACTACGCAGTATTTT.